This passage covers 2 T cell receptor beta chains from one sample sequenced in a study of blood T cell repertoires in COVID-19. Measured with immunoSEQ multiplex PCR; TCRdb has only the in-frame clones, and not every one. The data show over 350,000 clones, 87% seen once. Sample: PBMCs or T cells enriched from blood (not recorded which). All receptors derive from a woman between 18 and 29 years old with acute COVID-19.

The gene calls are TRBV3-1 (or the pseudogene TRBV3-2) and TRBJ1-1; D is possibly TRBD1 (6 bases). Germline assignment: CDR1 LGHDT and CDR2 YNNKEL (reference sequence). The CDR3 length is 13 residues. V gave up 7 bases and J gave up 1 base, with 10 bases separating them. The DNA of the CDR3 is TGTGCCAGCACAGGACAGTCGAACACTGAAGCTTTCTTT. It codes for CASTGQSNTEAFF.

The rearrangement uses TRBV9 and TRBJ2-7, with a weak D call TRBD1 (6 bases). V was cut by 0 bases and J by 2 bases, with 15 bases left in between. This CDR3 spans 16 amino acids. Germline assignment: CDR1 SGDLS and CDR2 YYNGEE. The CDR3 region is CASSVASGTNTYEQYF. CDR3 DNA: TGTGCCAGCAGCGTAGCCTCCGGGACAAACACCTACGAGCAGTACTTC.